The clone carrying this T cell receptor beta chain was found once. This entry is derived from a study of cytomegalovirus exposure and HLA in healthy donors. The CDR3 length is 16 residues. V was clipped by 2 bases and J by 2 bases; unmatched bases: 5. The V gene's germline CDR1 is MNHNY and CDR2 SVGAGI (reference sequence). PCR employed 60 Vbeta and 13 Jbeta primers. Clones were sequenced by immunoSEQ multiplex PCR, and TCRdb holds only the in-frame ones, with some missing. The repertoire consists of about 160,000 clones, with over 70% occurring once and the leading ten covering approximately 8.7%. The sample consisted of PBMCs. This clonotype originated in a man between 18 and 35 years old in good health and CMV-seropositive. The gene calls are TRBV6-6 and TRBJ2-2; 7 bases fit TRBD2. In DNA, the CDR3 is TGTGCCAGCAGTTACAATGGCGGGAGTAACACCGGGGAGCTGTTTTTT. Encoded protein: CASSYNGGSNTGELFF.